What follows is one TCR beta chain and its context. This record belongs to a study of T cells in Graves' hyperthyroidism and ophthalmopathy. RNA transcripts yielded amplified TCR beta CDR3 regions. HTBI primers were used for first-round RT-PCR of the TCR CDR3. TCRdb recomputed calls from the multiplex PCR reads with MiXCR, one row per CDR3 protein. Of approximately 600,000 distinct CDR3 sequences in the sample, about 15% are singletons; the top ten hold about 3.9%. The specimen sequenced was blood. This clonotype was obtained from a woman in her thirties or forties with Graves' ophthalmopathy.

CDR3 amino acids: CASSTPDREKINTGELFF. As DNA, the CDR3 is TGTGCCAGCAGTACCCCGGACAGGGAAAAAATCAACACCGGGGAGCTGTTTTTT. The gene calls are TRBV6-2 or TRBV6-3 and TRBJ2-2, with TRBD1 matching 8 bases. Germline loops: CDR1 MNHEY, CDR2 SVGEGT. This CDR3 spans 18 amino acids. Trimming cost V 5 bases and J 2 bases; bases outside gene matches: 13.